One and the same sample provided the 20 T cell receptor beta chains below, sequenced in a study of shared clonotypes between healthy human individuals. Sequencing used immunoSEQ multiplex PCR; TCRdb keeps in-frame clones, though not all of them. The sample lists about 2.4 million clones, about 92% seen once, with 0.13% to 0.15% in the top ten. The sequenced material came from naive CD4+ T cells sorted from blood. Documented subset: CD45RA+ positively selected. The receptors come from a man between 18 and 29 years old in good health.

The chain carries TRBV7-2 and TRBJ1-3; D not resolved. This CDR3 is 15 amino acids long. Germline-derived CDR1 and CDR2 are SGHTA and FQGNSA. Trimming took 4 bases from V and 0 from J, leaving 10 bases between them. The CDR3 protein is CASSSMDVSGNTIYF. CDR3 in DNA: TGTGCCAGCAGCTCAATGGATGTCTCTGGAAACACCATATATTTT.

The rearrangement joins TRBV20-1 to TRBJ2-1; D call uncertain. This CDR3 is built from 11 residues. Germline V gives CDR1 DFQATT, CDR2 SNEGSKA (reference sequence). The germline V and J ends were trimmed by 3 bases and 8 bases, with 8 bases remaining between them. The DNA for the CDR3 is TGCAGTGCTAGTAGGGTGGATGAGCAGTTCTTC. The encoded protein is CSASRVDEQFF.

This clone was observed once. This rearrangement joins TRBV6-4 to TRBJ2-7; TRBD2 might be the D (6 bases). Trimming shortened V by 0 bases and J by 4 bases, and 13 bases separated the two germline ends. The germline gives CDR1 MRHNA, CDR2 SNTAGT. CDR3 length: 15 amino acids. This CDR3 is CASSDSRDWEYEQYF. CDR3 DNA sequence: TGTGCCAGCAGTGACTCCCGGGACTGGGAGTACGAGCAGTACTTC.

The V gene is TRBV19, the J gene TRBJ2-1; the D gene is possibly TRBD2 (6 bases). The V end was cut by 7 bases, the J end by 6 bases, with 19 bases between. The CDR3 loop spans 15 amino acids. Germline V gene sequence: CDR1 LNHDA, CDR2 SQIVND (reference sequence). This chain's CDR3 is CASTLQIGGANEQFF. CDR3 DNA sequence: TGTGCCAGTACCCTTCAGATAGGCGGGGCCAATGAGCAGTTCTTC.

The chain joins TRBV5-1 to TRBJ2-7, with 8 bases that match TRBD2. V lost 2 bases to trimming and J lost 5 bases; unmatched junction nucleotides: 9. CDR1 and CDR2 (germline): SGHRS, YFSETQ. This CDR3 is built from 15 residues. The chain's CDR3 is CASSFRSGRNNEQYF. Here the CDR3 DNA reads TGCGCCAGCAGCTTCAGGAGCGGGAGAAACAACGAGCAGTACTTC.

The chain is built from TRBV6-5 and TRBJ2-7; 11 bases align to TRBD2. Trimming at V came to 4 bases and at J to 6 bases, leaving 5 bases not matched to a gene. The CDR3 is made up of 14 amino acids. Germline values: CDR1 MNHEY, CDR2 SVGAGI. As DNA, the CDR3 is TGTGCCAGCAGTTTCCTAGCGGGAGGATCCGAGCAGTACTTC. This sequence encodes CASSFLAGGSEQYF.

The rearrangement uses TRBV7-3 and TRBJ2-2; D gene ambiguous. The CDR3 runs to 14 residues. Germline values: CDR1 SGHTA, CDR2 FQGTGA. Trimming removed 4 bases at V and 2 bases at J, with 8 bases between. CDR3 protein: CASSSGRNTGELFF. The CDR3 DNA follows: TGTGCCAGCAGCTCGGGTCGTAACACCGGGGAGCTGTTTTTT.

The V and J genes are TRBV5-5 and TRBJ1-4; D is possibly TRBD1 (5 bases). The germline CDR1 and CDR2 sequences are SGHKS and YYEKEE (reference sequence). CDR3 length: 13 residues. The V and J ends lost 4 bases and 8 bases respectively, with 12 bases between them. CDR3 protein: CASSPNPGEKLFF. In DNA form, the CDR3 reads TGTGCCAGCAGCCCAAATCCAGGGGAAAAACTGTTTTTT.

CDR3 in amino acids: CASSDSYRLAGGDTDTQYF. The CDR3 region has the DNA TGTGCCAGCAGTGACTCCTACCGACTAGCGGGGGGGGACACAGATACGCAGTATTTT. The V gene is TRBV2, the J gene TRBJ2-3; 14 bases align to TRBD2. This CDR3 is 19 amino acids long. The germline V gene encodes CDR1 SNHLY and CDR2 FYNNEI. J gave up 2 bases and V 3 bases, and 10 bases lay outside the gene matches.

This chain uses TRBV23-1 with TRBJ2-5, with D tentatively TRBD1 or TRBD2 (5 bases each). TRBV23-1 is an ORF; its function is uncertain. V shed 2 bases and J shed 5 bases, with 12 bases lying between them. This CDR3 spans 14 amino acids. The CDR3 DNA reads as TGCGCCAGCAGTCAAAGTGTAGGGGACGAGACCCAGTACTTC. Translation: CASSQSVGDETQYF.

CDR3 residues: CASSATGLVEKLFF. The CDR3 DNA reads TGTGCCAGCAGCGCGACGGGGCTGGTTGAAAAACTGTTTTTT. This chain links TRBV9 with TRBJ1-4; possibly TRBD1 for D (5 bases). From germline, CDR1 is SGDLS and CDR2 YYNGEE. V lost 3 bases, J lost 7 bases, and 13 bases lay in between. CDR3 size: 14 residues.

This chain's CDR3 is CASRARSGSPYEQYF. The DNA for the CDR3 is TGTGCCAGCAGAGCCCGTAGCGGGAGTCCCTACGAGCAGTACTTC. This chain uses TRBV2 with TRBJ2-7; 9 positions match TRBD2. The germline gives CDR1 SNHLY, CDR2 FYNNEI. V shed 6 bases and J 2 bases; nucleotides not matched to a gene: 8. CDR3 length: 15 residues.

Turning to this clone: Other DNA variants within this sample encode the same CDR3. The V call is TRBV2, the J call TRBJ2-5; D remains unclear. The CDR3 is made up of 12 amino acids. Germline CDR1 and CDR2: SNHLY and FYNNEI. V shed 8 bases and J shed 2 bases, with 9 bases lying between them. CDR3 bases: TGTGCCAGCTCACAGACACAAGAGACCCAGTACTTC. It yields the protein CASSQTQETQYF.

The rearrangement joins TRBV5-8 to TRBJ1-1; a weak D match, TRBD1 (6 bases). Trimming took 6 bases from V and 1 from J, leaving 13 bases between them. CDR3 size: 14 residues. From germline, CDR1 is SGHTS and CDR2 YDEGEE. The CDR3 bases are TGTGCCAGCAACGAGTACAGGGCGAACACTGAAGCTTTCTTT. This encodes CASNEYRANTEAFF.

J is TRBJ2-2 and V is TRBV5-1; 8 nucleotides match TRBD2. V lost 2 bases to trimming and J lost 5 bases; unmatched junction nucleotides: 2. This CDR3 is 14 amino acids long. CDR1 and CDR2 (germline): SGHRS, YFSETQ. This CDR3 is CASSLERETGELFF. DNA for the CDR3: TGCGCCAGCAGCTTAGAGCGGGAGACCGGGGAGCTGTTTTTT. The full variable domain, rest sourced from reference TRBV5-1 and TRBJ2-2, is KAGVTQTPRYLIKTRGQQVTLSCSPISGHRSVSWYQQTPGQGLQFLFEYFSETQRNKGNFPGRFSGRQFSNSRSEMNVSTLELGDSALYLCASSLERETGELFFGEGSRLTVL.

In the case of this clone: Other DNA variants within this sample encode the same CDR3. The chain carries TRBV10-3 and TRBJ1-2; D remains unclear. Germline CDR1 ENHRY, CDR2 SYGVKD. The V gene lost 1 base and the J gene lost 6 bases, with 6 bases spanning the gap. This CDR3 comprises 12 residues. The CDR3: CAISELRDGYTF. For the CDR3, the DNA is TGTGCCATCAGTGAGTTGCGGGATGGCTACACCTTC.

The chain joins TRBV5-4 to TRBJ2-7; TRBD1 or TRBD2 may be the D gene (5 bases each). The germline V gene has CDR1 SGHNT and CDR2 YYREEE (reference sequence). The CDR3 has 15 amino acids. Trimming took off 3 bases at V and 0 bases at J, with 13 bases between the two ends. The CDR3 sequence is CASSSGPIGSYEQYF. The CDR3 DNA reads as TGTGCCAGCAGCTCGGGACCTATAGGCTCCTACGAGCAGTACTTC.

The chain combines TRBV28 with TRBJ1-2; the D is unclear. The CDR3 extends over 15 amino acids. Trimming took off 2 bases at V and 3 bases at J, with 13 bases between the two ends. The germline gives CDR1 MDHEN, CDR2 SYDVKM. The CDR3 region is CASSLSLVNDYGYTF. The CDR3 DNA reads TGTGCCAGCAGTTTAAGTTTGGTTAACGACTATGGCTACACCTTC.

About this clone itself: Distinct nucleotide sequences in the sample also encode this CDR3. CDR3 loop: CASSFTGGTEAFF. The DNA of the CDR3 is TGTGCCAGCAGCTTCACTGGGGGCACTGAAGCTTTCTTT. The rearrangement uses TRBV7-9 and TRBJ1-1, with D possibly TRBD1 on 5 matching bases. V was clipped by 3 bases and J by 4 bases, with 9 bases between them. The germline gives CDR1 SEHNR, CDR2 FQNEAQ (reference sequence). The CDR3 runs to 13 residues.

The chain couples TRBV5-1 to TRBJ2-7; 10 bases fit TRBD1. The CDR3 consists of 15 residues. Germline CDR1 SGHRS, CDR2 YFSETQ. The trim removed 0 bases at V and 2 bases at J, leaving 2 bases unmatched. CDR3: CASSLGDRGPYEQYF. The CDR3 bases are TGCGCCAGCAGCTTGGGGGACAGGGGTCCCTACGAGCAGTACTTC.